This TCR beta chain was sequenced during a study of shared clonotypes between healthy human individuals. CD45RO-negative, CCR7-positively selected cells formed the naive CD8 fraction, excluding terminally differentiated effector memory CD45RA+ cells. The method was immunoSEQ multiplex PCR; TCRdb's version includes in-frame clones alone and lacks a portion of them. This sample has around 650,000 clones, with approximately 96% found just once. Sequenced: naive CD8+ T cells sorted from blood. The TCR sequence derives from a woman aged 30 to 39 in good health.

CDR3 sequence reads: CASSIRSPYNEQFF. The DNA for the CDR3 is TGTGCCAGTAGTATTCGCTCCCCTTACAATGAGCAGTTCTTC. The gene calls are TRBV19 and TRBJ2-1; D remains ambiguous. This CDR3 is 14 amino acids long. From germline, CDR1 is LNHDA and CDR2 SQIVND (reference sequence). V was trimmed by 3 bases and J by 4 bases, leaving 10 bases between them.